This T cell receptor beta chain was sequenced for a study of chemoradiotherapy in HPV16-positive cancers. Study background: Two HPV16-positive patients' cells yielded candidate HPV-specific clones and common motifs.

Concerning this clone: Its antigen is not identified.

Repertoires were sampled repeatedly during chemoradiotherapy. The protocol was immunoSEQ multiplex PCR, while the TCRdb copy is restricted to in-frame clones and leaves out a portion. The data contain more than 11,000 clones, just under 70% of them singletons. Between the trimmed V and J ends, which lost 5 bases and 4 bases, there was a span of 11 bases. This CDR3 spans 13 amino acids. Germline-derived CDR1 and CDR2 are MNHEY and SVGAGI. Overall study findings and caveats: In HPV16-positive patients, HPV-responsive T-cell expansion tracked better recurrence-free survival. During treatment, candidate HPV-specific clones and E7-related motifs expanded in tumor.

V is TRBV6-5 and J is TRBJ1-1, with D unresolved. The receptor's source is a human donor with HPV-associated anogenital cancer. This sample was gathered from a patient who underwent chemoradiotherapy. This chain's CDR3 is CASSTRTGTEAFF. In nucleotides, the CDR3 is TGTGCCAGCAGTACTAGGACGGGCACTGAAGCTTTCTTT.